The next 14 T cell receptor beta chains were all read from a single sample in a study of shared clonotypes between healthy human individuals. The table came from immunoSEQ multiplex PCR; TCRdb's copy has only in-frame clones and leaves some out. The sample carries about 1.1 million clones, approximately 80% recorded once. The specimen sequenced was memory CD4+ T cells from PBMCs. Sample subset: CD45RA-negative fraction. These receptors were obtained from a man between 18 and 35 years old in good health. Some clones in this sample may be carry-over from other donors' samples.

A remark on this clone: This may come from a read error, since a much larger clone is one base off. This chain connects TRBV7-7 to TRBJ2-5; 13 positions agree with TRBD2. The CDR3 totals 14 residues. Germline values: CDR1 SSHAT, CDR2 FNYEAQ (reference sequence). V gave up 6 bases and J gave up 4 bases; unmatched junction bases: 2. Written as DNA, the CDR3 is TGTGCCAGCAGTCGGACTAGCGGGAGAGAGACCCAGTACTTC. Its translation: CASSRTSGRETQYF. Full variable domain (rest looked up from reference TRBV7-7 and TRBJ2-5): GAGVSQSPRYKVTKRGQDVTLRCDPISSHATLYWYQQALGQGPEFLTYFNYEAQPDKSGLPSDRFSAERPEGSISTLTIQRTEQRDSAMYRCASSRTSGRETQYFGPGTRLLVL.

V and J are TRBV18 and TRBJ1-3, with D maybe TRBD1 (5 bases). CDR1 and CDR2 (germline): KGHSH, LQKENI. V was pared by 4 bases and J by 0 bases, with 7 bases between. The CDR3 spans 14 residues. DNA of the CDR3: TGTGCCAGCTCACAACAGGTCTCTGGAAACACCATATATTTT. Its translation is CASSQQVSGNTIYF.

The gene calls are TRBV4-3 and TRBJ2-1; 12 bases fit TRBD2. This CDR3 is built from 15 residues. Germline-derived CDR1 and CDR2 are LGHNA and YSLEER. V lost 7 bases, J lost 9 bases, and 10 bases stayed unmatched. The CDR3 loop is CASTLGLAGPTEQFF. The DNA of the CDR3 is TGCGCCAGCACCCTCGGACTAGCGGGGCCAACTGAGCAGTTCTTC.

The chain couples TRBV7-2 to TRBJ1-5, with D hard to call. The V end lost 3 bases, the J end lost 4 bases, and 4 bases lay between the germline ends. The V gene's germline CDR1 is SGHTA and CDR2 FQGNSA. This CDR3 comprises 12 residues. CDR3: CASSFQNQPQHF. CDR3 DNA: TGTGCCAGCAGCTTCCAGAATCAGCCCCAGCATTTT.

The rearrangement joins TRBV7-8 to TRBJ2-2; D may be TRBD2 (5 bases). The CDR3 runs to 17 residues. Per germline, CDR1 SGHVS and CDR2 FQNEAQ. V shed 2 bases and J shed 0 bases, with 13 bases lying between them. CDR3 residues: CASSLRAGSTNTGELFF. CDR3 sequence (DNA): TGTGCCAGCAGCTTAAGGGCGGGCAGCACGAACACCGGGGAGCTGTTTTTT.

J is TRBJ1-1 and V is TRBV10-3; 7 nucleotides match TRBD1. The CDR3 is 12 residues long. V was pared by 4 bases and J by 8 bases, with 4 bases of the junction left unmatched. The germline V gene encodes CDR1 ENHRY and CDR2 SYGVKD. The CDR3 bases are TGTGCCATCAGTGCGTCGACAGGGGAAGCTTTCTTT. Protein: CAISASTGEAFF.

V and J are TRBV7-2 and TRBJ2-7; 7 nucleotides agree with TRBD1. The ends lost 0 bases at V and 4 bases at J; junction bases unmatched: 6. Germline-derived CDR1 and CDR2 are SGHTA and FQGNSA. This CDR3 comprises 15 residues. Here the CDR3 DNA reads TGTGCCAGCAGCTTAGCGCTTACGACAGGGTACGAGCAGTACTTC. Its protein is CASSLALTTGYEQYF.

The count of this clone is one. This chain links TRBV5-4 with TRBJ2-3; TRBD2 agrees at 13 bases. CDR3 size: 17 residues. The germline V gene encodes CDR1 SGHNT and CDR2 YYREEE (reference sequence). Trimming took 4 bases from V and 2 from J; bases not matched to a gene: 7. Here the CDR3 reads CASSRTSGRRITDTQYF. In DNA form, the CDR3 reads TGTGCCAGCAGCCGGACTAGCGGGAGACGGATCACAGATACGCAGTATTTT.

The chain combines TRBV6-1 with TRBJ2-1; tentatively, D is TRBD1 (6 bases). The CDR3 spans 16 residues. From germline, CDR1 is MNHNS and CDR2 SASEGT. Between the trimmed V and J ends, which lost 4 bases and 1 base, there was a span of 14 bases. The CDR3 is CASSGSQGLSYNEQFF. CDR3 nucleotide sequence: TGTGCCAGCAGTGGATCACAGGGCCTATCCTACAATGAGCAGTTCTTC.

A word on this clone: A much larger clone differs from this one at a single base, so this may be a read error. Other DNA sequences within the sample encode an identical CDR3. The chain joins TRBV5-4 to TRBJ2-1, with D perhaps given as TRBD1 or TRBD2 (6 bases each). Between the trimmed V and J ends, which lost 4 bases and 7 bases, there was a span of 18 bases. CDR3 length equals 15 residues. Germline V CDR1 and CDR2: SGHNT, YYREEE (reference sequence). The CDR3 loop reads CASSRMLAGTNEQFF. The CDR3 DNA follows: TGTGCCAGCAGCCGTATGTTGGCGGGGACAAATGAGCAGTTCTTC.

This clone was observed many times. The chain joins TRBV5-1 to TRBJ2-3, with D possibly TRBD2 on 6 matching bases. The V end lost 4 bases, the J end lost 0 bases, and 12 bases lay between the germline ends. The CDR3 consists of 15 residues. In germline, CDR1 is SGHRS, CDR2 YFSETQ. As DNA, the CDR3 is TGCGCCAGCAGCCCCCGCCGGGGGAGCACAGATACGCAGTATTTT. Translation gives CASSPRRGSTDTQYF.

The chain has TRBV5-5 and TRBJ1-1; D not resolved. This CDR3 is 14 amino acids long. V gave up 2 bases and J gave up 4 bases, with 12 bases separating them. From germline, CDR1 is SGHKS and CDR2 YYEKEE (reference sequence). As DNA, the CDR3 is TGTGCCAGCAGCTTTCATTTTGGTGGCACTGAAGCTTTCTTT. It is translated as CASSFHFGGTEAFF.

Turning to this clone: Different DNA sequences within this sample yield the same CDR3. The chain is built from TRBV20-1 and TRBJ2-5; D unresolved. There are 10 residues in the CDR3. V was trimmed by 6 bases and J by 2 bases, leaving 4 bases between them. Germline V gene sequence: CDR1 DFQATT, CDR2 SNEGSKA (reference sequence). The CDR3 spells CSARQETQYF. The CDR3 coding sequence is TGCAGTGCCAGACAAGAGACCCAGTACTTC.

J is TRBJ2-7 and V is TRBV27; either TRBD1 or TRBD2 may fit D (5 bases each). This CDR3 spans 13 amino acids. Trimming removed 2 bases from V and 8 bases from J, with 13 bases in between. Germline loops: CDR1 MNHEY, CDR2 SMNVEV (reference sequence). CDR3 in DNA: TGTGCCAGCAGTTTAATGGCCGAGGGGAAGCAGTACTTC. Its translation is CASSLMAEGKQYF.